The 8 T cell receptor beta chains below all came from one sample that was sequenced in a study of T cell changes during pregnancy in multiple sclerosis. Profiled with immunoSEQ multiplex PCR; TCRdb holds only in-frame clones, not every one. The sample comprises around 12,000 clones, about 91% of which are singletons, and 7.7% rests with the top ten. Sequencing was performed on CD8+ T cells from peripheral blood mononuclear cells, taken in the second trimester of pregnancy. The receptors come from a female donor in good health, enrolled as a control in a pregnancy study.

V and J are TRBV5-4 and TRBJ2-5; TRBD1 agrees at 12 bases. Germline-derived CDR1 and CDR2 are SGHNT and YYREEE (reference sequence). The CDR3 spans 17 residues. Trimming removed 0 bases from V and 4 bases from J; junction bases left unmatched: 7. The CDR3 loop is CASSLAPGTGGRETQYF. CDR3 DNA sequence: TGTGCCAGCAGCTTGGCCCCCGGGACAGGGGGCAGAGAGACCCAGTACTTC.

CDR3 in DNA: TGTGCCAGCAGCTTAGGGACAGGGGGCAAGAGATCCTACGAGCAGTACTTC. Amino acid sequence: CASSLGTGGKRSYEQYF. V gene TRBV7-2 combines with J gene TRBJ2-7, with 11 bases fitting TRBD1. Germline V lookup: CDR1 SGHTA, CDR2 FQGNSA. The CDR3 extends over 17 amino acids. V shed 1 base, J shed 1 base, and the junction held 6 bases outside the gene matches.

This clone was counted a single time. The V gene is TRBV28, the J gene TRBJ2-1; maybe TRBD1 (5 bases). The germline V and J ends were trimmed by 3 bases and 2 bases, with 11 bases remaining between them. The germline V gene encodes CDR1 MDHEN and CDR2 SYDVKM. The length of the CDR3 is 15 residues. The CDR3 sequence is CASSFLAGTYNEQFF. Written as DNA, the CDR3 is TGTGCCAGCAGTTTCTTAGCAGGGACCTACAATGAGCAGTTCTTC.

The V gene is TRBV28, the J gene TRBJ1-2; D perhaps matches TRBD1 (5 bases). This CDR3 spans 14 amino acids. The V gene's germline CDR1 is MDHEN and CDR2 SYDVKM. Trimming left V 7 bases short and J 3 bases short, with 15 bases between. Here the CDR3 reads CASTPGDGYYGYTF. CDR3 DNA sequence: TGTGCCAGCACCCCGGGGGACGGATACTATGGCTACACCTTC.

The V and J genes are TRBV5-1 and TRBJ2-1, with 15 bases aligning to TRBD2. The germline V gene has CDR1 SGHRS and CDR2 YFSETQ. The V and J ends lost 4 bases and 12 bases, in that order; junction bases with no gene match: 14. The CDR3 is 17 residues long. CDR3 amino acids: CASSGRADGLAGGRQFF. As DNA, the CDR3 is TGCGCCAGCAGCGGCCGCGCGGATGGACTAGCGGGAGGGAGGCAGTTCTTC. The full variable domain, completed using reference TRBV5-1 and TRBJ2-1, is KAGVTQTPRYLIKTRGQQVTLSCSPISGHRSVSWYQQTPGQGLQFLFEYFSETQRNKGNFPGRFSGRQFSNSRSEMNVSTLELGDSALYLCASSGRADGLAGGRQFFGPGTRLTVL.

This clone showed up just a few times. The chain joins TRBV5-4 to TRBJ1-1, with D possibly TRBD1 on 5 matching bases. The CDR3 covers 15 residues. Germline CDR1 reads SGHNT; CDR2 reads YYREEE (reference sequence). Trimming stripped 9 bases from V and 1 base from J, with 19 bases between. The chain's CDR3 is CATMGQGGGNTEAFF. In DNA, the CDR3 is TGTGCCACCATGGGGCAGGGCGGCGGGAACACTGAAGCTTTCTTT. Supplemented by reference TRBV5-4 and TRBJ1-1, the full variable domain reads ETGVTQSPTHLIKTRGQQVTLRCSSQSGHNTVSWYQQALGQGPQFIFQYYREEENGRGNFPPRFSGLQFPNYSSELNVNALELDDSALYLCATMGQGGGNTEAFFGQGTRLTVV.

The rearrangement links TRBV7-2 to TRBJ2-5; weak D call: TRBD2 (5 bases). The CDR3 loop spans 16 amino acids. Germline CDR1 is SGHTA and CDR2 is FQGNSA. V was trimmed by 4 bases and J by 3 bases, leaving 18 bases between them. This CDR3 is CASSSTRRGVEETQYF. In DNA, the CDR3 is TGTGCCAGCAGCTCCACACGACGGGGAGTAGAAGAGACCCAGTACTTC.

The chain employs TRBV2 and TRBJ2-2; possible D gene TRBD2, 5 bases. Germline V gene lookup returns CDR1 SNHLY and CDR2 FYNNEI. Trimming took off 10 bases at V and 0 bases at J, with 12 bases between the two ends. The CDR3 sequence is 14 residues long. DNA of the CDR3: TGTGCCACCCTCGGACTCACGAACACCGGGGAGCTGTTTTTT. It is translated as CATLGLTNTGELFF.